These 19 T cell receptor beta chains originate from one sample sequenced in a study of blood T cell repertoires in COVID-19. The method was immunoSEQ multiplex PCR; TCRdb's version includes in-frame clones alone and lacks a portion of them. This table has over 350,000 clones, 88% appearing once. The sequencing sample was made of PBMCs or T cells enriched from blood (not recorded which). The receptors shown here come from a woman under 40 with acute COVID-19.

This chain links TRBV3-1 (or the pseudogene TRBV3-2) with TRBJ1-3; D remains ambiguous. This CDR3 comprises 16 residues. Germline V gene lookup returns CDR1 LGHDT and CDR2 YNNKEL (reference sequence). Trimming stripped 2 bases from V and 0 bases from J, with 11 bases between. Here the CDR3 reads CASSQKPTYSGNTIYF. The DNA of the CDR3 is TGTGCCAGCAGCCAAAAACCCACATACTCTGGAAACACCATATATTTT.

The CDR3 DNA reads as TGTGCCAGCAGCTTAGATAGACAGGGCTATGGCTACACCTTC. Translating it yields CASSLDRQGYGYTF. The chain links TRBV7-2 to TRBJ1-2; TRBD1 agrees at 7 bases. Unmatched junction bases numbered 3, after V lost 1 base and J lost 4 bases. The CDR3 is 14 residues long. Germline V gene data show CDR1 as SGHTA and CDR2 as FQGNSA.

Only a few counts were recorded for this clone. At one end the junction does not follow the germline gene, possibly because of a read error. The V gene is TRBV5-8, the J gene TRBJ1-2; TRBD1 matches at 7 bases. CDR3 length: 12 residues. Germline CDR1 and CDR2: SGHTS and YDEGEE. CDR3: CASDRPGQLAVF. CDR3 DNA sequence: TGTGCCAGCGACAGGCCGGGACAGCTTGCCGTCTTC. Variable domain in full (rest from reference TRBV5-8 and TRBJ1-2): EAGVTQSPTHLIKTRGQQATLRCSPISGHTSVYWYQQALGLGLQFLLWYDEGEERNRGNFPPRFSGRQFPNYSSELNVNALELEDSALYLCASDRPGQLAVFGSGTRLTVV.

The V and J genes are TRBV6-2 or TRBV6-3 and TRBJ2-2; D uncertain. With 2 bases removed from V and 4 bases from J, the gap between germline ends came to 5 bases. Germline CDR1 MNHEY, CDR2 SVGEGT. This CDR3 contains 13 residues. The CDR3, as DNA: TGTGCCAGCAGTTACGCGGCCACCGGGGAGCTGTTTTTT. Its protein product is CASSYAATGELFF.

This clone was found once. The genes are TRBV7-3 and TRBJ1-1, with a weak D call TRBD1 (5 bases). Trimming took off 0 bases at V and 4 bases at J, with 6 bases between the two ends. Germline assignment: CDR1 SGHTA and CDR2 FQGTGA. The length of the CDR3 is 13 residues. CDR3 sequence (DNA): TGTGCCAGCAGCTTAACAGGGGTCACTGAAGCTTTCTTT. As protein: CASSLTGVTEAFF.

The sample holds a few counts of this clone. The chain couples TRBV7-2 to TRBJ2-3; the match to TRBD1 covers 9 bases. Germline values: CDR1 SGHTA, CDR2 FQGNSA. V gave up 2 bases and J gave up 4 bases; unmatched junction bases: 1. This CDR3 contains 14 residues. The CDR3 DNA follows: TGTGCCAGCAGCTTAAGACAGGGGGCAGATACGCAGTATTTT. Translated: CASSLRQGADTQYF. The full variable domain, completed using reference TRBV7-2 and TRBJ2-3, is GAGVSQSPSNKVTEKGKDVELRCDPISGHTALYWYRQSLGQGLEFLIYFQGNSAPDKSGLPSDRFSAERTGGSVSTLTIQRTQQEDSAVYLCASSLRQGADTQYFGPGTRLTVL.

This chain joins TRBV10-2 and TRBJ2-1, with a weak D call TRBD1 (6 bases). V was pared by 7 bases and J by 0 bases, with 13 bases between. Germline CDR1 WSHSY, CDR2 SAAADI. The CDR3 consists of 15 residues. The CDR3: CASTPGDRSYNEQFF. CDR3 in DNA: TGCGCCAGCACCCCAGGGGATCGCTCCTACAATGAGCAGTTCTTC.

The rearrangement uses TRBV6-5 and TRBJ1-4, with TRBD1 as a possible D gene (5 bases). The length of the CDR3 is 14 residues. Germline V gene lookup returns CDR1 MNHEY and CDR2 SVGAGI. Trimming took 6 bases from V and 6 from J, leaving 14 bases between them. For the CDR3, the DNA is TGTGCCAGCAGGGGGGGAGGGACCGATGAAAAACTGTTTTTT. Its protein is CASRGGGTDEKLFF.

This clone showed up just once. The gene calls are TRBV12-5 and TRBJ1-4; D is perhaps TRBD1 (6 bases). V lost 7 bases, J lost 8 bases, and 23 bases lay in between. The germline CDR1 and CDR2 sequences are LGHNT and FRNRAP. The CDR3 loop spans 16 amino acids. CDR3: CASASGAHRAGEKLFF. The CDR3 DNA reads TGTGCTAGTGCCTCCGGCGCCCACAGGGCCGGGGAAAAACTGTTTTTT. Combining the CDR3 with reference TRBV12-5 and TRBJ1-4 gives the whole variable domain DARVTQTPRHKVTEMGQEVTMRCQPILGHNTVFWYRQTMMQGLELLAYFRNRAPLDDSGMPKDRFSAEMPDATLATLKIQPSEPRDSAVYFCASASGAHRAGEKLFFGSGTQLSVL.

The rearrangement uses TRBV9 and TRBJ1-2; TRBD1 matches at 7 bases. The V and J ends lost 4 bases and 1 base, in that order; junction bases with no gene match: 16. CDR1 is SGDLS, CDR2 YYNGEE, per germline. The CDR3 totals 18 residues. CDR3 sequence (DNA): TGTGCCAGCAGCCCGCAACCTGGGGGACAGCGACTTAACTATGGCTACACCTTC. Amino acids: CASSPQPGGQRLNYGYTF.

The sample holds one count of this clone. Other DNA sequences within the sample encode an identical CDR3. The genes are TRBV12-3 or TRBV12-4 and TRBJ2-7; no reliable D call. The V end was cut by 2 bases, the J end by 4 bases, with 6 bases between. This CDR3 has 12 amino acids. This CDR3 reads CASSLNRYEQYF. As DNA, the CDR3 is TGTGCCAGCAGTTTAAATCGGTACGAGCAGTACTTC.

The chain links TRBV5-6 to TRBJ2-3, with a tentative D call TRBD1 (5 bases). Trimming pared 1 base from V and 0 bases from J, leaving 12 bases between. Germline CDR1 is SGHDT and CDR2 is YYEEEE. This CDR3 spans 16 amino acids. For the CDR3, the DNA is TGTGCCAGCAGCTTGTGGGGCGCAGCTAGCACAGATACGCAGTATTTT. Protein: CASSLWGAASTDTQYF.

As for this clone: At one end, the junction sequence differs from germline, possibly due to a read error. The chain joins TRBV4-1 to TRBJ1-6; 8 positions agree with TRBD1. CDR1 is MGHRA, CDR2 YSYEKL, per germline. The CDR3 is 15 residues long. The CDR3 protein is CASSQSLDREGPLHF. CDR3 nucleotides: TGCGCCAGCAGCCAGTCCCTGGACAGGGAAGGACCCCTCCATTTT.

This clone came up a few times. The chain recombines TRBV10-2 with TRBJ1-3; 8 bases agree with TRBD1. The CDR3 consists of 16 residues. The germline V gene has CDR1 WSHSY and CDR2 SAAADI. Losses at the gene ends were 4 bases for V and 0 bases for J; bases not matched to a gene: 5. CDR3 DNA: TGCGCCAGCAGTGTAACAGGGGGAAACTCTGGAAACACCATATATTTT. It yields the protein CASSVTGGNSGNTIYF.

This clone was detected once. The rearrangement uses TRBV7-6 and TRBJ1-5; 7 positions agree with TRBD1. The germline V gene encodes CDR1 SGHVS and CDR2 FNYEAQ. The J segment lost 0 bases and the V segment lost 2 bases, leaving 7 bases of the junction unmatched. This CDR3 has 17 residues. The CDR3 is CASSLLSGTASNQPQHF. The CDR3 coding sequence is TGTGCCAGCAGCTTACTCTCAGGGACAGCTAGCAATCAGCCCCAGCATTTT.

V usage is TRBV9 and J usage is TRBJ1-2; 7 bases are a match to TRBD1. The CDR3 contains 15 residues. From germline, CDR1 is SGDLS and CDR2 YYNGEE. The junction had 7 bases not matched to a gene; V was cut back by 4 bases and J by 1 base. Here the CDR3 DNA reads TGTGCCAGCAGCCCTAAAGGGACAGTTAACTATGGCTACACCTTC. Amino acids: CASSPKGTVNYGYTF.

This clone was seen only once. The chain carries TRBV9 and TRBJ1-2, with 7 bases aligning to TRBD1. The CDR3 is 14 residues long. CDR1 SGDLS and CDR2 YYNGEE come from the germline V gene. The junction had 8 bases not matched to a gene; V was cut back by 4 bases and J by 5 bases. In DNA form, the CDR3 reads TGTGCCAGCAGCAGGCAGGGGGGTGGGTATGGCTACACCTTC. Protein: CASSRQGGGYGYTF. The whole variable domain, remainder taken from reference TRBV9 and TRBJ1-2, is DSGVTQTPKHLITATGQRVTLRCSPRSGDLSVYWYQQSLDQGLQFLIQYYNGEERAKGNILERFSAQQFPDLHSELNLSSLELGDSALYFCASSRQGGGYGYTFGSGTRLTVV.

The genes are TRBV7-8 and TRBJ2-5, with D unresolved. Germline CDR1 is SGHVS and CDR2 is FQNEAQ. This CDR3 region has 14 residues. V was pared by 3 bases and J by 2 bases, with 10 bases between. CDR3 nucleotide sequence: TGTGCCAGCAGCTTGGTGGCTCCTCAAGAGACCCAGTACTTC. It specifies CASSLVAPQETQYF.

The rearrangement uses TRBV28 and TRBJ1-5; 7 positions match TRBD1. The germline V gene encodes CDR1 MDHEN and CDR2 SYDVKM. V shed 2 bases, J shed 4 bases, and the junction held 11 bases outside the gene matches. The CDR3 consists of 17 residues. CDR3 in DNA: TGTGCCAGCAGTTTAATGACCAGGGGGATAGGGAATCAGCCCCAGCATTTT. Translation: CASSLMTRGIGNQPQHF.